This T cell receptor (beta chain) was identified during a study of post-analysis software for immune sequencing data. Looking at the study overall: Relapsing-remitting, secondary progressive and progressive-relapsing multiple sclerosis courses were included.

Study-level results: Batch-mates among the samples co-clustered strongly by F measure. Comparison with controls showed significantly lower normalized Chao1 diversity in multiple sclerosis patients. Four to six TRBV segments were significantly more frequent in patients than in controls. TRBV5-6, TRBV5-1 and TRBV20-1 were among these segments.

This clonotype was observed at least ten times. The antigen remains undetermined. CDR1 and CDR2 from the germline V gene are MGHDK and SYGVNS. V lost 6 bases, J lost 5 bases, and 3 bases stayed unmatched. The CDR3 contains 14 residues. Incorporated into the TCR beta cDNA libraries were unique molecular identifiers, which served to reduce PCR and sequencing biases. Each sample of roughly 1 to 11 million input T cells yielded 500,000 or so cDNA molecules, so each molecule approximated one T cell. TCRdb analysed the PCR reads with MiXCR anew, one entry per CDR3 protein. The data show about 540,000 distinct CDR3 sequences, about a third seen once.

The chain combines TRBV25-1 with TRBJ2-1, with 11 bases that match TRBD2. The sequence came from a girl aged 2-17 years with multiple sclerosis. Material for sequencing was blood. CDR3 amino acids: CASRASGGNNEQFF. The CDR3 bases are TGTGCCAGCAGGGCTAGCGGGGGGAACAATGAGCAGTTCTTC. Based on the CDR3 plus reference TRBV25-1 and TRBJ2-1, the full variable domain is EADIYQTPRYLVIGTGKKITLECSQTMGHDKMYWYQQDPGMELHLIHYSYGVNSTEKGDLSSESTVSRIRTEHFPLTLESARPSHTSQYLCASRASGGNNEQFFGPGTRLTVL.